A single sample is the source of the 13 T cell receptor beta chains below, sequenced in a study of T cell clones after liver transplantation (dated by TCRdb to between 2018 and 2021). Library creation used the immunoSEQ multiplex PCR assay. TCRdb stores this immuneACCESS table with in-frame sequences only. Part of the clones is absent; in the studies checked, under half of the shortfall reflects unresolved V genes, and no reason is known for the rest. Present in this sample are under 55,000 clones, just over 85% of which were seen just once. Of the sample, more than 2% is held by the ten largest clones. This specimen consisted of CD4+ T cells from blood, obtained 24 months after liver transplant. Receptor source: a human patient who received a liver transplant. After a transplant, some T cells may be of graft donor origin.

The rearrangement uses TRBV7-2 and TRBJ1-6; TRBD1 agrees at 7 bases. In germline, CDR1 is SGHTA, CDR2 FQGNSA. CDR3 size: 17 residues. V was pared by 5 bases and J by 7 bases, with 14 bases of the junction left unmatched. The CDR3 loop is CASSGGHKTGRNSPLHF. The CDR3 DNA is TGTGCCAGCAGCGGAGGACATAAGACAGGGCGAAATTCACCCCTCCACTTT.

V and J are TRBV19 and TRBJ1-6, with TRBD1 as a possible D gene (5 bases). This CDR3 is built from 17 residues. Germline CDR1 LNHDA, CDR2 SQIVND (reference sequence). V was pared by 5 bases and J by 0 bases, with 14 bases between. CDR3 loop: CASSPPEGFSYNSPLHF. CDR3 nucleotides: TGTGCCAGTAGTCCTCCGGAGGGGTTCTCCTATAATTCACCCCTCCACTTT.

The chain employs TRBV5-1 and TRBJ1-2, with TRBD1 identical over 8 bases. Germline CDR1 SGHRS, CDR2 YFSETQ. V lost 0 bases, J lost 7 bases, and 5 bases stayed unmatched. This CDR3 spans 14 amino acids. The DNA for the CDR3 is TGCGCCAGCAGCTTGGCCGGGACAGGAGGTGGCTACACCTTC. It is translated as CASSLAGTGGGYTF.

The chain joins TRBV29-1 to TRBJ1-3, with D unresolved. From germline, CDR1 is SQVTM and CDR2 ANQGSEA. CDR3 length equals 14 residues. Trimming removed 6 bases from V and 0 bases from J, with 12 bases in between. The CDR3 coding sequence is TGCAGCGTCGGACGGACGATCTCTGGAAACACCATATATTTT. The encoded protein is CSVGRTISGNTIYF.

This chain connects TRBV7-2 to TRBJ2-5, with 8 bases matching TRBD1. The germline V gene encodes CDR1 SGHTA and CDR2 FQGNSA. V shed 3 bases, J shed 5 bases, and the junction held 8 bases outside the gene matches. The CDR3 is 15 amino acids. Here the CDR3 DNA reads TGTGCCAGCAGCTTGGGGCAGGGGGCTCACGAGACCCAGTACTTC. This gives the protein CASSLGQGAHETQYF.

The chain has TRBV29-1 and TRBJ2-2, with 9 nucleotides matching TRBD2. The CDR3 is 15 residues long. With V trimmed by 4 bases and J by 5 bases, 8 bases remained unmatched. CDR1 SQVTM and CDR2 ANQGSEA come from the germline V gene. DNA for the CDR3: TGCAGCGTTGCGAGCCAGCGGGGGGAGACCGGGGAGCTGTTTTTT. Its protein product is CSVASQRGETGELFF.

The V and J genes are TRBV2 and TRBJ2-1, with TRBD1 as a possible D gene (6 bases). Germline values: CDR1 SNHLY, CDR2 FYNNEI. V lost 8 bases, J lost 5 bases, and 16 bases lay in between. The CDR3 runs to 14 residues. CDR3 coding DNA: TGTGCCAGCTCCGCCGGGACACATAACAATGAGCAGTTCTTC. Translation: CASSAGTHNNEQFF.

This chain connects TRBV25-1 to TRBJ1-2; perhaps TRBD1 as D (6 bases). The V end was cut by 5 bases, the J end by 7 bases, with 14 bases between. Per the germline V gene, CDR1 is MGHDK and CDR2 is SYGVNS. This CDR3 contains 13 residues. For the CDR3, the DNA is TGTGCCAGCAGTCTCGGGGGGCGGGGTGGCTACACCTTC. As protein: CASSLGGRGGYTF.

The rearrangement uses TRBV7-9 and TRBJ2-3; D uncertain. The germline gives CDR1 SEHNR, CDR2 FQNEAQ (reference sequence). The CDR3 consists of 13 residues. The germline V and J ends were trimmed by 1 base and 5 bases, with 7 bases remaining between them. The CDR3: CASSLETEDTQYF. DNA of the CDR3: TGTGCCAGCAGCTTAGAAACCGAAGATACGCAGTATTTT.

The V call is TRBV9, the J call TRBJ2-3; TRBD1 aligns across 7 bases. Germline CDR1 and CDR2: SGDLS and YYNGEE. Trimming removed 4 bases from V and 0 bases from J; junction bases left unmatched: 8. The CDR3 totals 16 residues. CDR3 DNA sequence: TGTGCCAGCAGCTCCCGGACAGGCCTAAGCACAGATACGCAGTATTTT. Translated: CASSSRTGLSTDTQYF.

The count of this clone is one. The CDR3 DNA sequence: TGTGCCAGCAGTTACTCGAGACTCTCTGGAAACACCATATATTTT. It specifies CASSYSRLSGNTIYF. V and J are TRBV6-5 and TRBJ1-3, with D uncertain. This CDR3 has 15 residues. Per the germline V gene, CDR1 is MNHEY and CDR2 is SVGAGI. V lost 0 bases to trimming and J lost 0 bases, with 6 bases between them.

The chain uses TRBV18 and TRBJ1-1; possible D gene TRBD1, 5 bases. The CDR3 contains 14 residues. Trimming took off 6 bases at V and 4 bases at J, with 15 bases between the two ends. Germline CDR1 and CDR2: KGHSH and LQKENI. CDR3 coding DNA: TGTGCCAGCTCCCTTGGGGCGGCGGGCACTGAAGCTTTCTTT. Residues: CASSLGAAGTEAFF.

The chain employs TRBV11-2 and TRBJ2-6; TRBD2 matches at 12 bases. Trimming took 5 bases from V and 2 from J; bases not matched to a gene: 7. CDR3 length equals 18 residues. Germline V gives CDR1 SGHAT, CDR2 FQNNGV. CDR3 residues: CASSVTTSGRTGANVLTF. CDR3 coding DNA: TGTGCCAGCAGCGTAACAACTAGCGGGAGGACTGGGGCCAACGTCCTGACTTTC.